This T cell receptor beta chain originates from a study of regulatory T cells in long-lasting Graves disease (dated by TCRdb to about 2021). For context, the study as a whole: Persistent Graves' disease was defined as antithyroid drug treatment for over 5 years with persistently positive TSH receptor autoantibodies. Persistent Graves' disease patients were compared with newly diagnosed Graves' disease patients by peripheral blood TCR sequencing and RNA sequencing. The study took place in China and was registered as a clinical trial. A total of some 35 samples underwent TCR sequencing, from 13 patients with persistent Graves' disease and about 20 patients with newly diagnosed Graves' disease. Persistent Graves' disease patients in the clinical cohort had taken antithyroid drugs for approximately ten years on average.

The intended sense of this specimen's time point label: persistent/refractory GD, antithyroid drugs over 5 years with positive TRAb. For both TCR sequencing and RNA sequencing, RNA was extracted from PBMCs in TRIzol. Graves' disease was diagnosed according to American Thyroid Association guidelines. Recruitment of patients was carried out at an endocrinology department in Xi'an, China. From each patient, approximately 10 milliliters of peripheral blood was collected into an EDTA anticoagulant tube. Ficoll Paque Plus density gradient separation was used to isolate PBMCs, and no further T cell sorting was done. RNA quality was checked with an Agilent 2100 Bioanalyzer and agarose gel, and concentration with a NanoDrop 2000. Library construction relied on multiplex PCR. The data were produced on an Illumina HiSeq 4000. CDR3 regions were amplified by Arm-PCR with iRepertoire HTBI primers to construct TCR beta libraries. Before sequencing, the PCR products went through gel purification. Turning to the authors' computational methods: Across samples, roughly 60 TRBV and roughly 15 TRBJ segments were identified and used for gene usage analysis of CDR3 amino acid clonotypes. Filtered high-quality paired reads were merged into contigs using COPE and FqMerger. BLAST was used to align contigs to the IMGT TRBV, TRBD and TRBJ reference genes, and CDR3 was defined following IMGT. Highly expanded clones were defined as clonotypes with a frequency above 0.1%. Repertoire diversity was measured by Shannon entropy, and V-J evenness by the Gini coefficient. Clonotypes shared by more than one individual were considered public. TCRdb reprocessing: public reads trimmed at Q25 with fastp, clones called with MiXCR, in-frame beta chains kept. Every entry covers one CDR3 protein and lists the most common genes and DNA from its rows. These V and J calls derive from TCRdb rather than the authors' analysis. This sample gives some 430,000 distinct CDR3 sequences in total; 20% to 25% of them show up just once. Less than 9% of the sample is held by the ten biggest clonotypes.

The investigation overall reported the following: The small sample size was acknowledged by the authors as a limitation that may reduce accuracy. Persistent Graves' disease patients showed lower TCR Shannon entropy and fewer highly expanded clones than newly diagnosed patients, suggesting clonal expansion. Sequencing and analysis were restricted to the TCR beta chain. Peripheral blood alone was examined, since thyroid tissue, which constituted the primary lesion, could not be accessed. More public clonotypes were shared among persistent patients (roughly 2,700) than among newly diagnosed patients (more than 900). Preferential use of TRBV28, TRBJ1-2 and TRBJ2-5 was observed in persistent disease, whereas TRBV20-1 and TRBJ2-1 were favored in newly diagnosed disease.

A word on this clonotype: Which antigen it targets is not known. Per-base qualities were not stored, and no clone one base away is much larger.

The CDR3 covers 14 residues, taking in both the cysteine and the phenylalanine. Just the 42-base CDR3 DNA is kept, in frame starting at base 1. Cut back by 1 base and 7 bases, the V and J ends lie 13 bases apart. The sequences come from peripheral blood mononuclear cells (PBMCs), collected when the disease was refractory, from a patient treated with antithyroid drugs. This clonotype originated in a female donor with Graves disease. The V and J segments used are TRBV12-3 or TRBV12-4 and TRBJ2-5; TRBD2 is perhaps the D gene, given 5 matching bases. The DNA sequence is TGTGCCAGCAGTTTAGGCGCCGGGGTTGGGACCCAGTACTTC. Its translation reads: CASSLGAGVGTQYF.